The T cell receptor beta chain under discussion was sequenced for a study of blood T cell repertoires in COVID-19. Study-wide context: From T cells, B-cell-depleted T cells, or PBMCs came the material, which was cDNA or gDNA.

Adults between roughly 18 and 95 years of age took part from more than 20 US areas. Which cohort a participant joined came from the clinical history participants gave. Donors of Cohort 3 who recovered were those that had two negative PCRs, clearance, or symptom resolution. Measured with immunoSEQ multiplex PCR; TCRdb has only the in-frame clones, and not every one. The sample lists roughly 200,000 clones; roughly 85% were seen once. Sequencing input: PBMCs or T cells enriched from blood (not recorded which). The origin of this receptor is a man between 35 and 55 years old who had recovered from COVID-19.

The CDR3 region has the DNA TGTGCCAGCACGGGACTTTCTAACACAGATACGCAGTATTTT. The encoded protein is CASTGLSNTDTQYF. The chain carries TRBV2 and TRBJ2-3; possible D gene TRBD2, 6 bases. This CDR3 spans 14 amino acids. Trimming took 7 bases from V and 2 from J, leaving 13 bases between them. CDR1 and CDR2 (germline): SNHLY, FYNNEI. Based on the CDR3 plus reference TRBV2 and TRBJ2-3, the full variable domain is EPEVTQTPSHQVTQMGQEVILRCVPISNHLYFYWYRQILGQKVEFLVSFYNNEISEKSEIFDDQFSVERPDGSNFTLKIRSTKLEDSAMYFCASTGLSNTDTQYFGPGTRLTVL.